This TCR beta chain is drawn from a study of T cell responses to AZD1222 COVID-19 vaccine. Data came from immunoSEQ multiplex PCR; TCRdb stores just in-frame clones and leaves some out. The sample shows roughly 200,000 clones, approximately 89% of them seen only once. Study-wide results and caveats: In a largely white British group with more females than males, clonal diversity was possibly underestimated. Just a handful of people given AZD1222 tested seropositive at baseline. Spike-spanning, vaccine-associated CD4 TCRs were dominant at 160-218 and 743-854.

About this clone: As yet, its antigen is unknown.

The analysis combined second doses at about 4 or about 12 weeks. The V and J ends lost 6 bases and 3 bases respectively, with 14 bases between them. The germline gives CDR1 LGHNA, CDR2 YSLEER. The CDR3 is 14 residues long. The rearrangement links TRBV4-3 to TRBJ1-2, with D possibly TRBD1 on 6 matching bases. The sequence was obtained from an adult who received the AZD1222 COVID-19 vaccine. The starting material was peripheral blood, obtained 28 days after the second AZD1222 dose. The CDR3 loop reads CASRSRGTHYGYTF. The CDR3 DNA reads TGCGCCAGCAGGAGTAGGGGGACACACTATGGCTACACCTTC.